This T cell receptor beta chain was sequenced for a study of T cells in Graves' hyperthyroidism and ophthalmopathy. The germline V gene has CDR1 MDHEN and CDR2 SYDVKM. The J segment lost 2 bases and the V segment lost 8 bases, leaving 11 bases of the junction unmatched. This CDR3 is 16 amino acids long. RNA transcripts yielded amplified TCR beta CDR3 regions. In the first-round RT-PCR of the TCR CDR3, the HTBI primer set was used. TCRdb analysed the multiplex PCR reads with MiXCR anew, one entry per CDR3 protein. This table holds 500,000 to 600,000 distinct CDR3 sequences, 15% to 20% found once. Diagnoses were made from clinical symptoms, serum measures (thyroxine and TRAb), thyroid ultrasound and orbital computed tomography. PBMCs came from more than 9.5 ml fresh peripheral blood.

Sequenced input: blood. This receptor was obtained from a middle-aged man with Graves' ophthalmopathy. The V gene is TRBV28, the J gene TRBJ2-3; TRBD1 matches at 9 bases. Written as DNA, the CDR3 is TGTGCCAGCCCCCCGGCCGGGACAGGGATCACAGATACGCAGTATTTT. Its protein is CASPPAGTGITDTQYF.